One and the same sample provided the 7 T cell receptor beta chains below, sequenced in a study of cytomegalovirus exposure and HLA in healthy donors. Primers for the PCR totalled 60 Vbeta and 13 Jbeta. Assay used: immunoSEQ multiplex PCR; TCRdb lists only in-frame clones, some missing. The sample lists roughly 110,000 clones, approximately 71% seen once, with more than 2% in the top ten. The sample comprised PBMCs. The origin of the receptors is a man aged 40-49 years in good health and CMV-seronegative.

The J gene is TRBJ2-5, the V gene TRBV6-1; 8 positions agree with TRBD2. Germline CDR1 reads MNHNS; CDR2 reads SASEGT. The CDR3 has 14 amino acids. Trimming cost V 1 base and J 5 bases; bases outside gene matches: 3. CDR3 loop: CASSEGTSWETQYF. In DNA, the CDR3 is TGTGCCAGCAGTGAAGGGACTAGCTGGGAGACCCAGTACTTC.

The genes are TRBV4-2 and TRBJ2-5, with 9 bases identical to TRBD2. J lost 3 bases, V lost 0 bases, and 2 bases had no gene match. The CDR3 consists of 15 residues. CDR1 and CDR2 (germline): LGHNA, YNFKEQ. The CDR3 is CASSQETSGKETQYF. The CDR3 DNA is TGTGCCAGCAGCCAAGAGACTAGCGGTAAAGAGACCCAGTACTTC.

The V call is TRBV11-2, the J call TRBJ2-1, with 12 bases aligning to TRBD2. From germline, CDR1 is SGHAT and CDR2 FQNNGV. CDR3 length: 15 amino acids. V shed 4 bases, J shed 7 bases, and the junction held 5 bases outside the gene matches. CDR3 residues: CASSSGLAGANEQFF. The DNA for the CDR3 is TGTGCCAGCAGCTCGGGACTAGCGGGCGCAAATGAGCAGTTCTTC.

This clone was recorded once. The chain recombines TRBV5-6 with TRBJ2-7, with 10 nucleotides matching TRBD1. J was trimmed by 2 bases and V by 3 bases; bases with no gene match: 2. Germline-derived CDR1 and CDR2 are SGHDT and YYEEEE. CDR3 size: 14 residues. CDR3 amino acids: CASSWGTGAYEQYF. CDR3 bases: TGTGCCAGCAGCTGGGGGACAGGGGCCTACGAGCAGTACTTC.

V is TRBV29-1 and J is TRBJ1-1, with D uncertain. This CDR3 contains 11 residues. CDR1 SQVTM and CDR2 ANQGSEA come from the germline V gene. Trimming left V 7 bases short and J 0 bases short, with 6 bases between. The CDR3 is CSAEMNTEAFF. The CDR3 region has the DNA TGCAGCGCCGAGATGAACACTGAAGCTTTCTTT.

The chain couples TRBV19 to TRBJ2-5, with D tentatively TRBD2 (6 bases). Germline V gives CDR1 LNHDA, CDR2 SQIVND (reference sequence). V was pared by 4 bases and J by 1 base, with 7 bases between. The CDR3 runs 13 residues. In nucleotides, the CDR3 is TGTGCCAGTAGTAGGGGACTCCAAGAGACCCAGTACTTC. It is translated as CASSRGLQETQYF.

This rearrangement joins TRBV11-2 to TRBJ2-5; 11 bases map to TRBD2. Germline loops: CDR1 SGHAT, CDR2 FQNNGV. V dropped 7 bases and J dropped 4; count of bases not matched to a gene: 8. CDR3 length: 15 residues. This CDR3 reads CASKLAGADGETQYF. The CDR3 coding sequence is TGTGCCAGCAAACTAGCGGGGGCCGATGGAGAGACCCAGTACTTC.